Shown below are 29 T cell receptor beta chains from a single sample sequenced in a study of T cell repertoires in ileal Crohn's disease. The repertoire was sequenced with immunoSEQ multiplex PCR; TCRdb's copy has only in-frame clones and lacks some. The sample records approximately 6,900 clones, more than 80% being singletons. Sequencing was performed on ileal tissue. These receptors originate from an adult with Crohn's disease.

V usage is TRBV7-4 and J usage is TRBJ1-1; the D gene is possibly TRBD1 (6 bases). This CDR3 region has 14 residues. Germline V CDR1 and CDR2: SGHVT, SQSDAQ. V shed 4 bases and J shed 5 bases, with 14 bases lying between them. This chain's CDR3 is CASSSSGVRTEAFF. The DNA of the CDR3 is TGTGCCAGCAGCTCCTCAGGGGTGCGAACTGAAGCTTTCTTT.

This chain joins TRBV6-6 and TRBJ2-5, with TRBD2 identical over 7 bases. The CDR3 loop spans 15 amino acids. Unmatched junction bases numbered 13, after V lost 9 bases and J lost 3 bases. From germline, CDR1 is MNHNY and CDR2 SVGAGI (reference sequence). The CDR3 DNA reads TGTGCCAGTGGACGGCTGGGAGGGGTGAAAGAGACCCAGTACTTC. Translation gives CASGRLGGVKETQYF.

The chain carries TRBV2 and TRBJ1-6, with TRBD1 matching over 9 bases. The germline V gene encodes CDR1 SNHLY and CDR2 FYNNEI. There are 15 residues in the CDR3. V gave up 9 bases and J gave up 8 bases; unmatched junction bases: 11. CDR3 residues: CASKLRDRVDSPLHF. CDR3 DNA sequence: TGTGCCAGTAAACTCCGGGACAGGGTTGATTCACCCCTCCACTTT.

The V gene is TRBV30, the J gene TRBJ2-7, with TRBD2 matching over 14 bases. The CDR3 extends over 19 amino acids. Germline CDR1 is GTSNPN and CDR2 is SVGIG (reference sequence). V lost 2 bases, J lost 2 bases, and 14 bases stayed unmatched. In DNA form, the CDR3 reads TGTGCCTGGAGTTATTCTCGGACTAGCGGGAGGACTGACCCCTACGAGCAGTACTTC. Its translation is CAWSYSRTSGRTDPYEQYF.

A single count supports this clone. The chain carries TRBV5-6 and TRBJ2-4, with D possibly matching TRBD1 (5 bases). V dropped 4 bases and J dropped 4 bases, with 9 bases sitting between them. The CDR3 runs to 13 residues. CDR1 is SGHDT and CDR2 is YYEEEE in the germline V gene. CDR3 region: CASSPRQKNIQYF. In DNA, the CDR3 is TGTGCCAGCAGCCCACGACAGAAAAACATTCAGTACTTC.

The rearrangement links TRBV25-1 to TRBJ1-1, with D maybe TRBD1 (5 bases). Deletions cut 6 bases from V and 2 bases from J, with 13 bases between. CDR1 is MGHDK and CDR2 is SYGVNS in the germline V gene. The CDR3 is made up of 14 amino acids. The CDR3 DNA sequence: TGTGCCAGCAGCGCCGGGGGGGGTAACACTGAAGCTTTCTTT. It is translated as CASSAGGGNTEAFF.

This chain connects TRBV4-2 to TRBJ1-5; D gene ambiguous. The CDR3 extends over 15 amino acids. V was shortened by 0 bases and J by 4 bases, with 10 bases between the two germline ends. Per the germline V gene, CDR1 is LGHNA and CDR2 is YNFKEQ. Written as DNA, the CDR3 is TGTGCCAGCAGCCAAGAGTACAGAGGGAATCAGCCCCAGCATTTT. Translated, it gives CASSQEYRGNQPQHF.

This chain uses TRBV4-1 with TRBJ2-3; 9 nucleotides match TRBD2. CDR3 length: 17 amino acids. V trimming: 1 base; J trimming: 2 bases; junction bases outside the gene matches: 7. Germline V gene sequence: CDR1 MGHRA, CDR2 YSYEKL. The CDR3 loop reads CASSQGETSGYTDTQYF. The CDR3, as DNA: TGCGCCAGCAGCCAAGGAGAGACTAGCGGATACACAGATACGCAGTATTTT.

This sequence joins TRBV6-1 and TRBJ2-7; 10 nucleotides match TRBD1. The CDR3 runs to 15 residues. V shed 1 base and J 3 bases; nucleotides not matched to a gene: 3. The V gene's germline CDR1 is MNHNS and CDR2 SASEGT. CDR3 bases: TGTGCCAGCAGTGAAGGGACAGGGGGAGTCTACGAGCAGTACTTC. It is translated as CASSEGTGGVYEQYF.

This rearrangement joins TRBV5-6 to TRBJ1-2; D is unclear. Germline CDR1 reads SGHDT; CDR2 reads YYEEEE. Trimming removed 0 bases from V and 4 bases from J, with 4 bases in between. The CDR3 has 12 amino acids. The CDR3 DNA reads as TGTGCCAGCAGCTTGGATAGCTATGGCTACACCTTC. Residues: CASSLDSYGYTF.

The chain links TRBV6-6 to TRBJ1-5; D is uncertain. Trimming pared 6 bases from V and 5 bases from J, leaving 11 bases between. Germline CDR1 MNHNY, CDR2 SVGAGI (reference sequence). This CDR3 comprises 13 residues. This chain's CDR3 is CASSPGSDQPQHF. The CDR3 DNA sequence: TGTGCCAGCAGCCCGGGGAGTGATCAGCCCCAGCATTTT.

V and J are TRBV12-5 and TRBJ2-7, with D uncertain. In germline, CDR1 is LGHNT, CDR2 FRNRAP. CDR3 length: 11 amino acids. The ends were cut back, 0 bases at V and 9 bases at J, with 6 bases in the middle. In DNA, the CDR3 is TGTGCTAGTGGTTTGGTATGTAGGCAGTACTTC. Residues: CASGLVCRQYF.

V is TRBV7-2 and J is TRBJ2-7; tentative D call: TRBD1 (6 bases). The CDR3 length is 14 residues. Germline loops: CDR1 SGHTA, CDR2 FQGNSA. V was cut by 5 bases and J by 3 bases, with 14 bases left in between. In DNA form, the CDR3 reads TGTGCCAGCAGCCAGGGACAATGGAGCTACGAGCAGTACTTC. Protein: CASSQGQWSYEQYF.

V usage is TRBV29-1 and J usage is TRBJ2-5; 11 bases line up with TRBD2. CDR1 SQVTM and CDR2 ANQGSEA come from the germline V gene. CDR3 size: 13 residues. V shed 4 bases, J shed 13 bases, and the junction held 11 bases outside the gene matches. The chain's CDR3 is CSVVETSGMMGYF. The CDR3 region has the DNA TGCAGCGTTGTCGAGACTAGCGGGATGATGGGGTACTTC.

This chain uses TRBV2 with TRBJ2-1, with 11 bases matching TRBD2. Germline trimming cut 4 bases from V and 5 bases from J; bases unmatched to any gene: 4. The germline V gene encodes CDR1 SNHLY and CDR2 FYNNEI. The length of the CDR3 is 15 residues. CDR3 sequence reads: CASSAMGLADNEQFF. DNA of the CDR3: TGTGCCAGCAGTGCGATGGGACTAGCGGACAATGAGCAGTTCTTC.

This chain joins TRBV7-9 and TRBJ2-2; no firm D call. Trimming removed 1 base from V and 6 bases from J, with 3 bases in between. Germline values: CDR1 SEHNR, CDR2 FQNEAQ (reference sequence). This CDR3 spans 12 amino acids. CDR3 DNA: TGTGCCAGCAGCTTAGTCTCCGGGGAGCTGTTTTTT. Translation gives CASSLVSGELFF.

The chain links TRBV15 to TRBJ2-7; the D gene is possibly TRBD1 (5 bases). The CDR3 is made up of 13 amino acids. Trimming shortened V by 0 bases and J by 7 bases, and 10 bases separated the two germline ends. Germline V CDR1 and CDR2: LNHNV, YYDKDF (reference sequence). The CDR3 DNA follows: TGTGCCACCAGCAGAGATTCAGGGTGGGAGCAGTACTTC. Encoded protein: CATSRDSGWEQYF.

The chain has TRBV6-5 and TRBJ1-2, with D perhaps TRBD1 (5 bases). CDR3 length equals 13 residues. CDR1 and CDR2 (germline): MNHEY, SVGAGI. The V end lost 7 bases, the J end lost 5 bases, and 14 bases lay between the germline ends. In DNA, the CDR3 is TGTGCCAGCACCGCAGGAGGGGCGTATGGCTACACCTTC. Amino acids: CASTAGGAYGYTF.

CDR3 sequence reads: CASSQDPAGNSYEQYF. In DNA form, the CDR3 reads TGTGCCAGCAGCCAAGATCCAGCGGGGAACTCCTACGAGCAGTACTTC. The rearrangement joins TRBV4-2 to TRBJ2-7, with 7 bases lining up with TRBD2. Germline-derived CDR1 and CDR2 are LGHNA and YNFKEQ. The CDR3 runs 16 residues. J lost 0 bases, V lost 0 bases, and 5 bases had no gene match.

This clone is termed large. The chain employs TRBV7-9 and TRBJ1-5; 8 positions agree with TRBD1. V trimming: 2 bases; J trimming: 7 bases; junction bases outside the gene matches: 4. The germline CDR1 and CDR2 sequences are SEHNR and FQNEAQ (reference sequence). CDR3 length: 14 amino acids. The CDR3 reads CASSLTGGWQPQHF. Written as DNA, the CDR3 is TGTGCCAGCAGCTTAACAGGGGGTTGGCAGCCCCAGCATTTT. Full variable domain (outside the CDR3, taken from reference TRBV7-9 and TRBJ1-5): DTGVSQNPRHKITKRGQNVTFRCDPISEHNRLYWYRQTLGQGPEFLTYFQNEAQLEKSRLLSDRFSAERPKGSFSTLEIQRTEQGDSAMYLCASSLTGGWQPQHFGDGTRLSIL.

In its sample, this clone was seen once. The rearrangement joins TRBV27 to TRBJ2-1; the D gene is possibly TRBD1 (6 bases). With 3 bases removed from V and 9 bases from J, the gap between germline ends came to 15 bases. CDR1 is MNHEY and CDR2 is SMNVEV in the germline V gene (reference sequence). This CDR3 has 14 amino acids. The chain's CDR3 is CASSLNRVVGEQFF. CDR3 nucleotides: TGTGCCAGCAGTTTGAACAGGGTGGTAGGTGAGCAGTTCTTC.

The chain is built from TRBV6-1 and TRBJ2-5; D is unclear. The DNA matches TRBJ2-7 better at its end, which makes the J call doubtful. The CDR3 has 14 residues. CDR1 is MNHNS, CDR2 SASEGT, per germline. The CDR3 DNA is TGTGCCAGCAGTGTCGTGAACAGCCGCTACGAGCAGTACTTC. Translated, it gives CASSVVNSRYEQYF.

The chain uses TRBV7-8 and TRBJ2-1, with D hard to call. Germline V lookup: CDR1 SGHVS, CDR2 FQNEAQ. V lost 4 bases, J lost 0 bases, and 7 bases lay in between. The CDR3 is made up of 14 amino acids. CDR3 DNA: TGTGCCAGCAGCTCGTGGAGCTCCTACAATGAGCAGTTCTTC. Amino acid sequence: CASSSWSSYNEQFF.

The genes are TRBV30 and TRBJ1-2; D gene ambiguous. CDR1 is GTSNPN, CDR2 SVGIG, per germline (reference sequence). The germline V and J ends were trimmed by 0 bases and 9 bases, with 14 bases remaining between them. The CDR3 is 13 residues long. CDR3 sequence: CAWSVGRSRSYTF. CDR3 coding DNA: TGTGCCTGGAGTGTAGGGAGATCTCGGAGCTACACCTTC.

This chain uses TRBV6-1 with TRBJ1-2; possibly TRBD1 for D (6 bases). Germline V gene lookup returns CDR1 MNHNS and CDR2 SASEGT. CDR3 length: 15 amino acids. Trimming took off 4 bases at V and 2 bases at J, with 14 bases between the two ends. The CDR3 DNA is TGTGCCAGCAGTGCCAGGACAGCAAGCAACTATGGCTACACCTTC. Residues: CASSARTASNYGYTF.

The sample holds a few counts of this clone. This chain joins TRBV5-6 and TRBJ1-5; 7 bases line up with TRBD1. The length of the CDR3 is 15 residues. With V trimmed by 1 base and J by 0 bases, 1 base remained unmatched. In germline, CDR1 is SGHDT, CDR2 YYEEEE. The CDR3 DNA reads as TGTGCCAGCAGCTTGCAGGGGGATAGCAATCAGCCCCAGCATTTT. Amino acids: CASSLQGDSNQPQHF.

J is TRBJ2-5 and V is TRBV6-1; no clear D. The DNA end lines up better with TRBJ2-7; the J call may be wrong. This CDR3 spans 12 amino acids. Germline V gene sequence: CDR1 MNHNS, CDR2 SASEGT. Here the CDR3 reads CASSEMVFEQYF. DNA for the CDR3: TGTGCCAGCAGTGAAATGGTCTTCGAGCAGTACTTC.

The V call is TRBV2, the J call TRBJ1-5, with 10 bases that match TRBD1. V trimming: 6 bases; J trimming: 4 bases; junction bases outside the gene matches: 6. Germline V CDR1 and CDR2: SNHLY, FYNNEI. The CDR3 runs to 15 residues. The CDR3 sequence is CASRRTGGDNQPQHF. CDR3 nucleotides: TGTGCCAGCAGGAGGACAGGGGGGGATAATCAGCCCCAGCATTTT.

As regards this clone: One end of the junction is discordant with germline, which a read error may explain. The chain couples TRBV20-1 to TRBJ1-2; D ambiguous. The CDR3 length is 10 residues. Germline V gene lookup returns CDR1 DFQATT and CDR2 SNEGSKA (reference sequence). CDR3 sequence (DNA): TGCAGGGCCGGGGAGCCGCAGGTCCCCTTC. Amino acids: CRAGEPQVPF.